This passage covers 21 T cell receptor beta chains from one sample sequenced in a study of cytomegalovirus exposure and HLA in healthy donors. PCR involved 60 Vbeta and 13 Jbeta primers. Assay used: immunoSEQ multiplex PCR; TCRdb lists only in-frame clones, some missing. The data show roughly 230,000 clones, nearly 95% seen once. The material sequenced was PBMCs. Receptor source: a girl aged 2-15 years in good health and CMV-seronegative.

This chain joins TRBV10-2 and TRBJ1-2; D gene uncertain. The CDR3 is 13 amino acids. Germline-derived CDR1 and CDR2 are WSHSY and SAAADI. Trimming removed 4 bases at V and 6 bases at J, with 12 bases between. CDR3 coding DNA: TGCGCCAGCAGTGCCATGAGGGTGGATGGCTACACCTTC. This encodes CASSAMRVDGYTF.

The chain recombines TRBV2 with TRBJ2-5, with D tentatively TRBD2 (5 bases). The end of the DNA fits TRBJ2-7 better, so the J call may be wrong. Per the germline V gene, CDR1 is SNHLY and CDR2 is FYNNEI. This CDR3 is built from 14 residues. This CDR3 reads CASSEPGMPYEQYF. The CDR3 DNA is TGTGCCAGCAGTGAACCCGGGATGCCCTACGAGCAGTACTTC.

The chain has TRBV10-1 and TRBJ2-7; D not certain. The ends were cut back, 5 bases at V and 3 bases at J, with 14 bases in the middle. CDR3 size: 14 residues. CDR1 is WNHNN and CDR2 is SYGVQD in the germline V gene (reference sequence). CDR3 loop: CASSPTSAGYEQYF. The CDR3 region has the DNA TGCGCCAGCAGTCCCACGTCGGCAGGCTACGAGCAGTACTTC.

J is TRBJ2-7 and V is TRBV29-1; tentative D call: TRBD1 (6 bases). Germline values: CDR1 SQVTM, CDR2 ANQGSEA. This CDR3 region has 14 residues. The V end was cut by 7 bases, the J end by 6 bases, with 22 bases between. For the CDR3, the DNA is TGCAGCGCTCAATCAGGACAGAGATCGGGCGAGCAGTACTTC. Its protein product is CSAQSGQRSGEQYF.

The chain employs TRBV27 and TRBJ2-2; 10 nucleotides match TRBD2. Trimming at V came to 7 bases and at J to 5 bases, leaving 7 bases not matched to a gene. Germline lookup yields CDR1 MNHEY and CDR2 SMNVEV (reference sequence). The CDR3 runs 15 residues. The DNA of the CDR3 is TGTGCCAGCAAAAGCGGGGGGGCCGGTACCGGGGAGCTGTTTTTT. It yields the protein CASKSGGAGTGELFF.

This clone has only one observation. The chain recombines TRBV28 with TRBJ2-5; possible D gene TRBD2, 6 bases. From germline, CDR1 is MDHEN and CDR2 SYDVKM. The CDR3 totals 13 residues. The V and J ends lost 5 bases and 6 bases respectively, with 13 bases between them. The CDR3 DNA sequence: TGTGCCAGCAGTCCACTAGCTACAAAGACCCAGTACTTC. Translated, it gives CASSPLATKTQYF.

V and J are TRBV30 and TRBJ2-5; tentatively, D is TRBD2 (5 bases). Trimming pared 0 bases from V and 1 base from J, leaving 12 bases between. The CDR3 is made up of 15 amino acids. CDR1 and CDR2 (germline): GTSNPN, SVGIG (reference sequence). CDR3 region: CAWSVRRALQETQYF. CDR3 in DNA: TGTGCCTGGAGTGTAAGGCGGGCACTCCAAGAGACCCAGTACTTC.

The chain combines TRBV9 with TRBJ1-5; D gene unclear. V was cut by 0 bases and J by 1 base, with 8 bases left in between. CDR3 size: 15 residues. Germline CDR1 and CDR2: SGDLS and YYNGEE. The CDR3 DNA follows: TGTGCCAGCAGCGTAGACGTTGGCAGCAATCAGCCCCAGCATTTT. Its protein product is CASSVDVGSNQPQHF.

CDR3 sequence reads: CASSGWEGGTDTQYF. The CDR3 DNA follows: TGCGCCAGCAGCGGCTGGGAGGGGGGCACAGATACGCAGTATTTT. V and J are TRBV5-1 and TRBJ2-3; weak D call: TRBD2 (7 bases). Looked up from germline, CDR1 is SGHRS and CDR2 is YFSETQ. The V and J ends lost 4 bases and 1 base respectively, with 13 bases between them. CDR3 length: 15 amino acids.

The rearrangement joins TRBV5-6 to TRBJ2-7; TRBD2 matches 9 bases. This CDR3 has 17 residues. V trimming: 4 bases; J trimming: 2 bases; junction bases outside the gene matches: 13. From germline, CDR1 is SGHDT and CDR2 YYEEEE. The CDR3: CASSRPIAGVLAYEQYF. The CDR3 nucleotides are TGTGCCAGCAGCCGGCCGATAGCGGGAGTGCTAGCCTACGAGCAGTACTTC.

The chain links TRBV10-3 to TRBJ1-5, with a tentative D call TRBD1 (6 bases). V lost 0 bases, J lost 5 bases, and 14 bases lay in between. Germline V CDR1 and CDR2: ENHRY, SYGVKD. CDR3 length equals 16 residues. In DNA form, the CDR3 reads TGTGCCATCAGTGAGTCGGCCCCGGGGGGGCATCAGCCCCAGCATTTT. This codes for CAISESAPGGHQPQHF.

CDR3 in amino acids: CASLGVTGELFF. The CDR3 DNA follows: TGTGCCAGCCTGGGAGTGACCGGGGAGCTGTTTTTT. V and J are TRBV6-1 and TRBJ2-2, with D possibly being TRBD2 (5 bases). Deletions cut 8 bases from V and 5 bases from J, with 9 bases between. The CDR3 runs 12 residues. Germline V gene sequence: CDR1 MNHNS, CDR2 SASEGT.

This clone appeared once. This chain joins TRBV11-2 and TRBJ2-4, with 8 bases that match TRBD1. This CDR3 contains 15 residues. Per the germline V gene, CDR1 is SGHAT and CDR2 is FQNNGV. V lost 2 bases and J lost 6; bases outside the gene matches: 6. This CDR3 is CASSLYRQGANIQYF. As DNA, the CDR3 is TGTGCCAGCAGCTTATATCGGCAGGGGGCAAACATTCAGTACTTC.

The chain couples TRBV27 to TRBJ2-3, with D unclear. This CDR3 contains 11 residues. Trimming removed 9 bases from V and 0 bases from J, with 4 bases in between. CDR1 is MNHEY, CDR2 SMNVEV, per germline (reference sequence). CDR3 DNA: TGTGCCAGTTCGAGCACAGATACGCAGTATTTT. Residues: CASSSTDTQYF.

CDR3 protein: CASSLRGHFPLEQYF. The CDR3 DNA reads as TGTGCCAGCAGTTTAAGGGGACATTTCCCCTTGGAGCAGTACTTC. The rearrangement joins TRBV27 to TRBJ2-7, with D perhaps TRBD1 (6 bases). CDR3 length equals 15 residues. Trimming left V 2 bases short and J 7 bases short, with 18 bases between. The germline gives CDR1 MNHEY, CDR2 SMNVEV (reference sequence).

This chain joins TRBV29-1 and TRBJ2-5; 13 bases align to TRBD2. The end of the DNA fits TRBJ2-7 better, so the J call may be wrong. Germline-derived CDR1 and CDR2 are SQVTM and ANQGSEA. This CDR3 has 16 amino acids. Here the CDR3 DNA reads TGCAGCGTTGAAGGCCTCCGGACTAGCGGGAGCTACGAGCAGTACTTC. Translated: CSVEGLRTSGSYEQYF.

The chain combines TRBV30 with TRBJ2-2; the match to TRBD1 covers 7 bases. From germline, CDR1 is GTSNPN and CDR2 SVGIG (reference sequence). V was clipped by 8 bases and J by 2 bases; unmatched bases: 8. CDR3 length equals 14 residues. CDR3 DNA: TGTGCCGCACGGACAGGTACAAACACCGGGGAGCTGTTTTTT. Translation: CAARTGTNTGELFF.

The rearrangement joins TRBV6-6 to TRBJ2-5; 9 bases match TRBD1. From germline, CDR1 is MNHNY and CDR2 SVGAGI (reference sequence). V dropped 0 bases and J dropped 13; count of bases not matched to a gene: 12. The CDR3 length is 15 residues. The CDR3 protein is CASSYSTGGTHRGYF. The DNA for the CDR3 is TGTGCCAGCAGTTACTCGACAGGGGGGACCCACCGAGGGTACTTC.

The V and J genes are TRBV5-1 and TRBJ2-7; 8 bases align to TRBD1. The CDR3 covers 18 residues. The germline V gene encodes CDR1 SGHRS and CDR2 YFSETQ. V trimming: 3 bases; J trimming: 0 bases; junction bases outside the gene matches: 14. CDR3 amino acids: CASSSQRGQAMSSYEQYF. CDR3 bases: TGCGCCAGCAGCTCTCAACGGGGACAGGCAATGAGCTCCTACGAGCAGTACTTC.

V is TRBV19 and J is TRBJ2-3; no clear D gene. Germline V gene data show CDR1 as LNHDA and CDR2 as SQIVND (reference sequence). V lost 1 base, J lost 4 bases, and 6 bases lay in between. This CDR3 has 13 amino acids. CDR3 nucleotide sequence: TGTGCCAGTAGTATAGGTAGCCCAGATACGCAGTATTTT. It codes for CASSIGSPDTQYF. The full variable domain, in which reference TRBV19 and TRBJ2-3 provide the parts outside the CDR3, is DGGITQSPKYLFRKEGQNVTLSCEQNLNHDAMYWYRQDPGQGLRLIYYSQIVNDFQKGDIAEGYSVSREKKESFPLTVTSAQKNPTAFYLCASSIGSPDTQYFGPGTRLTVL.

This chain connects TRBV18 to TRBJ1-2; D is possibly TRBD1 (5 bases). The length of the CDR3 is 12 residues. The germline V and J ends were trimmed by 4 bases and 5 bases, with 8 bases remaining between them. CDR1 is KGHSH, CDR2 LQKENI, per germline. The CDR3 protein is CASSLGGYGYTF. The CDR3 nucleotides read TGTGCCAGCTCACTCGGGGGATATGGCTACACCTTC.